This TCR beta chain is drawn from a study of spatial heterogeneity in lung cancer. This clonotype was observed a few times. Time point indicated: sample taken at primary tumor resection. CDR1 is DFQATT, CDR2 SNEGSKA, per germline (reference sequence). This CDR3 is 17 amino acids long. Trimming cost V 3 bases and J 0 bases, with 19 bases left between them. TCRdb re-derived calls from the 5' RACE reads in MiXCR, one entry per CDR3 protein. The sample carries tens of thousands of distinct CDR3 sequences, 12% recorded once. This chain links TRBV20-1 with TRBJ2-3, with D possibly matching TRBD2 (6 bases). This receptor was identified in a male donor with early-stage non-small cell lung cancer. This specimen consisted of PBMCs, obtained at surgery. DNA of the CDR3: TGCAGTGCTAGTGTCGGGGGAGCTAGCAGTAGCACAGATACGCAGTATTTT. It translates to CSASVGGASSSTDTQYF.